This T cell receptor (beta chain) was recovered during a study of identifying expanded T cells in peripheral blood. Findings of the study overall: Clone count variance between two-week samples rose with total template count.

Generated by immunoSEQ multiplex PCR, the TCRdb table keeps only in-frame clones and is missing some. The table lists around 90,000 clones, roughly 88% of them singletons, with 4% to 4.5% in the top ten. As regards this clone: Its specificity is not known.

This CDR3 has 13 residues. Germline CDR1 is SNHLY and CDR2 is FYNNEI. Trimming took 4 bases from V and 2 from J, leaving 7 bases between them. No infections or other immune events were documented during collection. The chain is built from TRBV2 and TRBJ2-3, with D possibly TRBD2 on 6 matching bases. The sample taken for sequencing was blood. The receptor was isolated from a person between 18 and 75 years old in good health. The CDR3: CASSGGVTDTQYF. CDR3 nucleotide sequence: TGTGCCAGCAGTGGCGGGGTCACAGATACGCAGTATTTT.